This TCR beta chain was identified in a study of neoadjuvant nivolumab and ipilimumab in lung cancer. General study points: From pretherapy to surgery, tumor richness and clonality rose with dual therapy.

On this clone itself: Its antigen is currently unknown.

The repertoire was sequenced with immunoSEQ multiplex PCR; TCRdb's copy has only in-frame clones and lacks some. The sample gives approximately 31,000 clones, more than 85% of which show up once; 2.1% is in the top ten. The origin of this receptor is an adult with non-small cell lung cancer. This material consisted of peripheral blood, taken after neoadjuvant nivolumab, alone or with ipilimumab, at or shortly before surgery.

DNA for the CDR3: TGTGCCAGCAGCGGGGGACTAGCGGGAGACAATGAGCAGTTCTTC. It codes for CASSGGLAGDNEQFF. This rearrangement joins TRBV7-9 to TRBJ2-1; 14 bases fit TRBD2. J was trimmed by 5 bases and V by 5 bases; bases with no gene match: 2. The CDR3 is made up of 15 amino acids. The germline gives CDR1 SEHNR, CDR2 FQNEAQ (reference sequence).